The source of this T cell receptor (beta chain) is a study of blood T cell repertoires in COVID-19. Overall study: The samples span acute and convalescent COVID-19 from the United States, Italy and Spain.

The CDR3 is made up of 14 amino acids. J gave up 7 bases and V 5 bases, and 8 bases lay outside the gene matches. CDR1 and CDR2 (germline): GTSNPN, SVGIG (reference sequence). Profiling relied on immunoSEQ multiplex PCR, and the TCRdb table lists in-frame clones only, not all of them. The profile shows roughly 200,000 clones, around 85% of them singletons. This clone was detected only once. The chain uses TRBV30 and TRBJ1-6; 7 bases are a match to TRBD1. The clonotype originates from a man aged 45-65 years who had recovered from COVID-19. The sequenced sample consisted of peripheral blood. The CDR3 DNA reads as TGTGCCTGGGGACCGGGACAGCTAAATTCACCCCTCCACTTT. Translated: CAWGPGQLNSPLHF.